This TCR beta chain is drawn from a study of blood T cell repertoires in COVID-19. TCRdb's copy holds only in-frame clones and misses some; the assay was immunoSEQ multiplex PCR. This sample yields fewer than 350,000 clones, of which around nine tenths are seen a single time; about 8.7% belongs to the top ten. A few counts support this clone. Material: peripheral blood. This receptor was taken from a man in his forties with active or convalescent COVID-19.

The CDR3 here is CAWSDEEGKDNSPLHF. In nucleotides, the CDR3 is TGTGCCTGGAGTGACGAGGAGGGGAAGGACAATTCACCCCTCCACTTT. The V and J genes are TRBV30 and TRBJ1-6, with D possibly matching TRBD1 (5 bases). The germline V gene has CDR1 GTSNPN and CDR2 SVGIG (reference sequence). V dropped 1 base and J dropped 7 bases, with 17 bases sitting between them. This CDR3 is built from 16 residues.